One sample yielded the 11 T cell receptor beta chains listed below, sequenced in a study of blood T cell repertoires in COVID-19. Some clones are missing from TCRdb's copy, which holds only in-frame ones; the method was immunoSEQ multiplex PCR. Among more than 150,000 clones listed, about 90% were seen once. Sequences were obtained from peripheral blood. The receptors stem from a man aged 70 or older with active or convalescent COVID-19.

The chain has TRBV3-1 (or the pseudogene TRBV3-2) and TRBJ1-2; 7 positions agree with TRBD1. Per germline, CDR1 LGHDT and CDR2 YNNKEL (reference sequence). J lost 1 base, V lost 3 bases, and 5 bases had no gene match. This CDR3 is built from 15 residues. CDR3 in amino acids: CASSHGQVLNYGYTF. The CDR3 DNA sequence: TGTGCCAGCAGCCACGGACAGGTTCTTAACTATGGCTACACCTTC.

V usage is TRBV4-1 and J usage is TRBJ1-5; D perhaps matches TRBD1 (6 bases). The V end was cut by 0 bases, the J end by 7 bases, with 16 bases between. Germline V gene sequence: CDR1 MGHRA, CDR2 YSYEKL. CDR3 length equals 16 residues. CDR3 bases: TGCGCCAGCAGCCAAGACGGTAGGGGGGGGGTCCAGCCCCAGCATTTT. This gives the protein CASSQDGRGGVQPQHF.

This clone has a count of ten or more. The chain employs TRBV5-1 and TRBJ2-7, with D perhaps matching TRBD2 (5 bases). The CDR3 extends over 17 amino acids. The germline V gene has CDR1 SGHRS and CDR2 YFSETQ. V was trimmed by 0 bases and J by 4 bases, leaving 20 bases between them. CDR3 amino acids: CASSLGLQSGRPYEQYF. In DNA, the CDR3 is TGCGCCAGCAGCTTGGGCCTCCAAAGCGGCCGCCCTTACGAGCAGTACTTC.

The chain joins TRBV18 to TRBJ1-4; the match to TRBD1 covers 7 bases. The length of the CDR3 is 14 residues. V shed 8 bases, J shed 5 bases, and the junction held 8 bases outside the gene matches. In germline, CDR1 is KGHSH, CDR2 LQKENI. The CDR3 DNA sequence: TGTGCCAGCGGCAGGGGGACACTAAATGAAAAACTGTTTTTT. It codes for CASGRGTLNEKLFF.

The chain employs TRBV29-1 and TRBJ2-7, with TRBD1 matching 8 bases. The CDR3 runs to 14 residues. Germline V gene lookup returns CDR1 SQVTM and CDR2 ANQGSEA. The junction had 10 bases not matched to a gene; V was cut back by 6 bases and J by 3 bases. The CDR3 protein is CSVGWTGSHYEQYF. The DNA of the CDR3 is TGCAGCGTCGGTTGGACAGGGTCTCACTACGAGCAGTACTTC.

The V call is TRBV7-2, the J call TRBJ2-1; 8 nucleotides line up with TRBD2. With V trimmed by 5 bases and J by 4 bases, 10 bases remained unmatched. Looked up from germline, CDR1 is SGHTA and CDR2 is FQGNSA. CDR3 size: 16 residues. The CDR3: CASSNRAGAIYNEQFF. The CDR3 nucleotides read TGTGCCAGCAGCAATAGAGCGGGAGCCATTTACAATGAGCAGTTCTTC.

The chain carries TRBV18 and TRBJ1-2; TRBD1 matches 9 bases. The length of the CDR3 is 17 residues. The ends lost 3 bases at V and 0 bases at J; junction bases unmatched: 8. Germline V gives CDR1 KGHSH, CDR2 LQKENI. The CDR3 is CASSPRQGVAANYGYTF. The CDR3 nucleotides read TGTGCCAGCTCACCGCGACAGGGGGTGGCCGCTAACTATGGCTACACCTTC.

This chain's CDR3 is CASGTAYEQYF. The CDR3 DNA follows: TGTGCCAGCGGGACAGCCTACGAGCAGTACTTC. This chain links TRBV6-6 with TRBJ2-7, with 7 bases matching TRBD1. Trimming at V came to 8 bases and at J to 2 bases, leaving 0 bases not matched to a gene. Germline V gene data show CDR1 as MNHNY and CDR2 as SVGAGI (reference sequence). The CDR3 has 11 amino acids.

The V call is TRBV4-1, the J call TRBJ2-3, with D unresolved. This CDR3 is 14 amino acids long. Germline CDR1 MGHRA, CDR2 YSYEKL. V gave up 0 bases and J gave up 4 bases, with 8 bases separating them. CDR3 protein: CASSQDRVPDTQYF. DNA for the CDR3: TGCGCCAGCAGCCAAGATCGTGTTCCAGATACGCAGTATTTT.

The rearrangement joins TRBV7-2 to TRBJ1-2; weak D call: TRBD1 (5 bases). This CDR3 spans 16 amino acids. Germline CDR1 reads SGHTA; CDR2 reads FQGNSA. Trimming pared 5 bases from V and 1 base from J, leaving 17 bases between. CDR3 amino acids: CASSLQGAGSNYGYTF. In DNA, the CDR3 is TGTGCCAGCAGCCTTCAGGGTGCAGGAAGTAACTATGGCTACACCTTC.

This clone has only a few counts. The V and J genes are TRBV11-2 and TRBJ1-2; perhaps TRBD1 as D (5 bases). CDR1 and CDR2 (germline): SGHAT, FQNNGV. There are 13 residues in the CDR3. Trimming left V 5 bases short and J 5 bases short, with 12 bases between. The CDR3 reads CASSTRTRYGYTF. The CDR3 DNA reads as TGTGCCAGCAGCACTCGGACACGTTATGGCTACACCTTC.